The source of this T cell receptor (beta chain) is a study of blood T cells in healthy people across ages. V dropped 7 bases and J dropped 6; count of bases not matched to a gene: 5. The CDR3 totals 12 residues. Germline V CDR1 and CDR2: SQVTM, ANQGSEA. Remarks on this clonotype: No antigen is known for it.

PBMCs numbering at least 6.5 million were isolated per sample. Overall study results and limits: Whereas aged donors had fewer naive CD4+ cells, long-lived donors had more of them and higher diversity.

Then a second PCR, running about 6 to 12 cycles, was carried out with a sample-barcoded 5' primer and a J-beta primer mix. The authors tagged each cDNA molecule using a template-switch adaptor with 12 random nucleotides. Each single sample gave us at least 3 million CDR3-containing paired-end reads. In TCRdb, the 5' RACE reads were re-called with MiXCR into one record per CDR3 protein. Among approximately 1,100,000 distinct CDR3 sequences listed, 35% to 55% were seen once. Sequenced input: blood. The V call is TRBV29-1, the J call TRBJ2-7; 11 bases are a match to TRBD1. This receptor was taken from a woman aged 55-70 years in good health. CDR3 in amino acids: CSGGTGGGEQYF. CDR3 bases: TGCAGCGGGGGGACAGGGGGAGGCGAGCAGTACTTC.